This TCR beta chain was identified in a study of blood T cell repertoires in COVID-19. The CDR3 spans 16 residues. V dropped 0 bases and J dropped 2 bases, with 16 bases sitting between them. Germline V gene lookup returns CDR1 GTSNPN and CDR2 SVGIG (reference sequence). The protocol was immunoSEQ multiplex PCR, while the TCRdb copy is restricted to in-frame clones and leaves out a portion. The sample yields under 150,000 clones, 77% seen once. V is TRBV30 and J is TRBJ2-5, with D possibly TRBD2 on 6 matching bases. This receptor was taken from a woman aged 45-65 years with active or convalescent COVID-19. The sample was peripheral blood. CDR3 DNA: TGTGCCTGGAGTGTTGGGGGGTTCGATGGGCAAGAGACCCAGTACTTC. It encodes CAWSVGGFDGQETQYF.